This TCR beta chain emerged from a study of human versus mouse CDR3 diversity and MHC coevolution. As for the study in general: The immunoSEQ assay reportedly detects one in 200,000 T cells.

V dropped 0 bases and J dropped 5; count of bases not matched to a gene: 5. Per germline, CDR1 SGHTA and CDR2 FQGNSA. This CDR3 is 16 amino acids long. Here immunoSEQ multiplex PCR was the method, and the copy in TCRdb shows in-frame clones only, minus some. Of roughly 80,000 clones detected, around 95% appear once; the ten largest clones hold more than 1.1%. Cells were CD45RO-negative CD62L-positive naive CD4 T cells sorted from PBMCs. This clonotype was sampled from a person aged 30-69 years in good health. Input material: naive CD4+ T cells from blood. Subset in this sample: CD45RO-negative CD62L-positive naive CD4 T cells. The genes are TRBV7-2 and TRBJ2-1; 9 bases are shared with TRBD2. The CDR3 here is CASSLAPSGANNEQFF. DNA for the CDR3: TGTGCCAGCAGCTTAGCCCCTAGCGGGGCTAACAATGAGCAGTTCTTC. Variable domain in full (rest from reference TRBV7-2 and TRBJ2-1): GAGVSQSPSNKVTEKGKDVELRCDPISGHTALYWYRQSLGQGLEFLIYFQGNSAPDKSGLPSDRFSAERTGGSVSTLTIQRTQQEDSAVYLCASSLAPSGANNEQFFGPGTRLTVL.